The clone carrying this TCR beta chain has just a few counts. Germline loops: CDR1 SGHNT, CDR2 YYREEE (reference sequence). This CDR3 has 15 residues. With 0 bases clipped from V and 3 bases from J, the junction kept 4 bases outside the gene matches. The sample belongs to a study of response to subunit inactivated influenza vaccine. TCRdb independently ran MiXCR on the RT-PCR reads; one entry per CDR3 protein. The sample carries approximately 500,000 distinct CDR3 sequences, 10% to 15% recorded once. The chain carries TRBV5-4 and TRBJ2-7; 9 nucleotides align to TRBD2. The sample here was PBMCs from blood, taken 35 to 45 days after vaccination. The clonotype comes from a man aged 50 to 59 who received an inactivated influenza vaccine. Written as DNA, the CDR3 is TGTGCCAGCAGCTTGGAGAGACTAGCGGACTACGAGCAGTACTTC. This codes for CASSLERLADYEQYF.